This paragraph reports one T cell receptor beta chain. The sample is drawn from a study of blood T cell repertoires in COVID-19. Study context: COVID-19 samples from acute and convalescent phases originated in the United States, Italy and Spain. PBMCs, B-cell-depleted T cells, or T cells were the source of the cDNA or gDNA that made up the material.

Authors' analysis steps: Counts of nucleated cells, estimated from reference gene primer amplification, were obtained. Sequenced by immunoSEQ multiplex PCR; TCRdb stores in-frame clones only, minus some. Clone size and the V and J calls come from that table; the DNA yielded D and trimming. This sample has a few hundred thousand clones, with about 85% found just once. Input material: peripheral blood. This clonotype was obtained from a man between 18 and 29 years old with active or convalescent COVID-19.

The CDR3 bases are TGTGCCAGCAGCCCTAGACAGTTGGTGGGCACTGAAGCTTTCTTT. Translating gives CASSPRQLVGTEAFF. The chain uses TRBV7-2 and TRBJ1-1; D is possibly TRBD1 (5 bases). Germline CDR1 is SGHTA and CDR2 is FQGNSA. The CDR3 has 15 amino acids. V lost 5 bases and J 4 bases, leaving 17 bases between the germline ends.